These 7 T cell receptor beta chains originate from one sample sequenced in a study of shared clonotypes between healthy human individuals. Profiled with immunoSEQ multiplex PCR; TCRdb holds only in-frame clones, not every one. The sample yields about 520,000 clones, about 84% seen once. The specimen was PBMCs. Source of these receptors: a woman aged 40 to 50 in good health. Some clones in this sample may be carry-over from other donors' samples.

Here the CDR3 reads CASSLERGNGYTF. The DNA of the CDR3 is TGTGCCAGCAGCTTAGAGCGCGGTAATGGCTACACCTTC. The V gene is TRBV7-2, the J gene TRBJ1-2; D remains ambiguous. In germline, CDR1 is SGHTA, CDR2 FQGNSA. The CDR3 is made up of 13 amino acids. V gave up 1 base and J gave up 6 bases, with 9 bases separating them.

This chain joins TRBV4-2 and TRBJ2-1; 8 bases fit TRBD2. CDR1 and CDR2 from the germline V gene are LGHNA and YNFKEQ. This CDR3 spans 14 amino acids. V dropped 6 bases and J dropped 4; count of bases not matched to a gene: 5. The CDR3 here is CASRPTSGYNEQFF. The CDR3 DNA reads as TGTGCCAGCAGGCCTACTAGCGGTTACAATGAGCAGTTCTTC.

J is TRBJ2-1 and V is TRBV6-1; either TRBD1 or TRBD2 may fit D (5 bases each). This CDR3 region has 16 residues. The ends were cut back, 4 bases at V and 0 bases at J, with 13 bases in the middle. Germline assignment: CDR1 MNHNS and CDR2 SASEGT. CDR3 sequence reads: CASSGTRDSSYNEQFF. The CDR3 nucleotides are TGTGCCAGCAGTGGGACACGGGATAGCTCCTACAATGAGCAGTTCTTC.

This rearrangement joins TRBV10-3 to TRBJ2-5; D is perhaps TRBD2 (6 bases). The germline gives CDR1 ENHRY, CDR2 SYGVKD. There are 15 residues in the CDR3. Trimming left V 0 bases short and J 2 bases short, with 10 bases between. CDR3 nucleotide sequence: TGTGCCATCAGTGAGTCGGGGGGAGTACAAGAGACCCAGTACTTC. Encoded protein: CAISESGGVQETQYF.

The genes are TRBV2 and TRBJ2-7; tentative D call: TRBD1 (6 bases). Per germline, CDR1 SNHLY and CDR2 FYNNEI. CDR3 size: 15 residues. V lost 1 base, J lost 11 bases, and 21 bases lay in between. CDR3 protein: CASSEDVGAFWYKYF. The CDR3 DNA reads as TGTGCCAGCAGTGAAGATGTGGGGGCATTTTGGTATAAGTACTTC.

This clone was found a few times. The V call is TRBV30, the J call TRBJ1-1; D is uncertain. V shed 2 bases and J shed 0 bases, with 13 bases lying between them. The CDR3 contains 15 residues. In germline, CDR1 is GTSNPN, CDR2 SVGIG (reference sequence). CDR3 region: CAWSRLWVMNTEAFF. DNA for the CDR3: TGTGCCTGGAGTCGCCTTTGGGTGATGAACACTGAAGCTTTCTTT. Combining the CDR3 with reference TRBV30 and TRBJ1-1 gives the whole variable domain SQTIHQWPATLVQPVGSPLSLECTVEGTSNPNLYWYRQAAGRGLQLLFYSVGIGQISSEVPQNLSASRPQDRQFILSSKKLLLSDSGFYLCAWSRLWVMNTEAFFGQGTRLTVV.

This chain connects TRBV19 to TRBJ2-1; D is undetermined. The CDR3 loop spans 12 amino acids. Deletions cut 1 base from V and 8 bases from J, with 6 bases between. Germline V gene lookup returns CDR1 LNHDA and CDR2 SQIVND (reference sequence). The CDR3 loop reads CASSIAQDEQFF. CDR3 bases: TGTGCCAGTAGTATAGCCCAAGATGAGCAGTTCTTC. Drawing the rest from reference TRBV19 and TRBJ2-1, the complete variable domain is DGGITQSPKYLFRKEGQNVTLSCEQNLNHDAMYWYRQDPGQGLRLIYYSQIVNDFQKGDIAEGYSVSREKKESFPLTVTSAQKNPTAFYLCASSIAQDEQFFGPGTRLTVL.